A selection of T cell receptor beta chains follows, all from one sample in a study of cytomegalovirus exposure and HLA in healthy donors. The protocol was immunoSEQ multiplex PCR, while the TCRdb copy is restricted to in-frame clones and leaves out a portion. The profile shows approximately 110,000 clones, approximately 71% of them singletons. Sequenced: PBMCs. Source of these receptors: a woman in her seventies in good health and CMV-seropositive. Both conserved end residues are part of each CDR3. Each record gives: clone size, J gene, D gene, V gene, CDR3 DNA, CDR3 protein. A D gene is named only where the DNA matches it firmly. A clone size is listed for some rows: how often the clone was seen (once, few, many), or a class if it is expanded.

clone size: -; J gene: TRBJ2-3; D gene: -; V gene: TRBV6-5; CDR3 DNA: TGTGCCAGCACTAGCACAGATACGCAGTATTTT; CDR3 protein: CASTSTDTQYF
clone size: -; J gene: TRBJ1-1; D gene: TRBD1; V gene: TRBV19; CDR3 DNA: TGTGCCAGTAGTATAGTGGAGGCAGGGGGCTCAGAAGCTTTCTTT; CDR3 protein: CASSIVEAGGSEAFF
clone size: -; J gene: TRBJ1-6; D gene: TRBD1; V gene: TRBV5-4; CDR3 DNA: TGTGCCAGCAGCCAGGACAGGGGTTTTTCCCTCCACTTT; CDR3 protein: CASSQDRGFSLHF
clone size: few; J gene: TRBJ2-2; D gene: TRBD2; V gene: TRBV10-3; CDR3 DNA: TGTGCCATCAGTGAGAGCGAGCGGGGGGGCACCGGGGAGCTGTTTTTT; CDR3 protein: CAISESERGGTGELFF
clone size: -; J gene: TRBJ1-4; D gene: -; V gene: TRBV30; CDR3 DNA: TGTGCCTGGAGCCGGGGGGGAGTCAGGGAAAAACTGTTTTTT; CDR3 protein: CAWSRGGVREKLFF
clone size: -; J gene: TRBJ2-3; D gene: -; V gene: TRBV7-2; CDR3 DNA: TGTGCCAGCAGCCCCCAGGGGGGCCCAGATACGCAGTATTTT; CDR3 protein: CASSPQGGPDTQYF
clone size: -; J gene: TRBJ2-7; D gene: TRBD1; V gene: TRBV2; CDR3 DNA: TGTGCCAGCAGACAGGGGCCCACCTACGAGCAGTACTTC; CDR3 protein: CASRQGPTYEQYF
clone size: -; J gene: TRBJ2-3; D gene: TRBD2; V gene: TRBV18; CDR3 DNA: TGTGCCAGCTCCCGTAGCGGGGGGGCCGTGGTAGATACGCAGTATTTT; CDR3 protein: CASSRSGGAVVDTQYF
clone size: -; J gene: TRBJ2-7; D gene: -; V gene: TRBV5-1; CDR3 DNA: TGCGCCAGCAGCTTCCGGGACTTAACCTACGAGCAGTACTTC; CDR3 protein: CASSFRDLTYEQYF
clone size: -; J gene: TRBJ2-3; D gene: TRBD2; V gene: TRBV4-1; CDR3 DNA: TGCGCCAGCAGCCAAAGGATTTTGCGGGGGGGTTCCATAGATACGCAGTATTTT; CDR3 protein: CASSQRILRGGSIDTQYF
clone size: -; J gene: TRBJ1-1; D gene: TRBD1; V gene: TRBV18; CDR3 DNA: TGTGCCAGCTCATTTCGACAGGGTGCGGAGAACACTGAAGCTTTCTTT; CDR3 protein: CASSFRQGAENTEAFF
clone size: once; J gene: TRBJ2-5; D gene: -; V gene: TRBV2; CDR3 DNA: TGTGCCAGCAAACAGGGTTCAGAGACCCAGTACTTC; CDR3 protein: CASKQGSETQYF
clone size: -; J gene: TRBJ1-2; D gene: TRBD1; V gene: TRBV11-2; CDR3 DNA: TGTGCCAGCAGCATTGACAGGGACACCTATGGCTACACCTTC; CDR3 protein: CASSIDRDTYGYTF
clone size: -; J gene: TRBJ1-4; D gene: -; V gene: TRBV2; CDR3 DNA: TGTGCCAGCAGTGAAACCGCGGGGCCTACGGGAAAACTGTTTTTT; CDR3 protein: CASSETAGPTGKLFF
clone size: -; J gene: TRBJ2-7; D gene: -; V gene: TRBV18; CDR3 DNA: TGTGCCAGCTCGTCCCAGGGGTCAAGCCTCTACGAGCAGTACTTC; CDR3 protein: CASSSQGSSLYEQYF
clone size: -; J gene: TRBJ2-7; D gene: TRBD1; V gene: TRBV7-6; CDR3 DNA: TGTGCCAGCAGCTTAGCGCAGGGGGTGAACGAGGAGCAGTACTTC; CDR3 protein: CASSLAQGVNEEQYF
clone size: -; J gene: TRBJ2-3; D gene: TRBD1; V gene: TRBV7-9; CDR3 DNA: TGTGCCAGCAGCTCGACAGGGGGCAGGGCAGATACGCAGTATTTT; CDR3 protein: CASSSTGGRADTQYF
clone size: few; J gene: TRBJ1-1; D gene: -; V gene: TRBV2; CDR3 DNA: TGTGCCAGCAGCGAACAGGGGAACACTGAAGCTTTCTTT; CDR3 protein: CASSEQGNTEAFF
clone size: -; J gene: TRBJ2-7; D gene: -; V gene: TRBV5-4; CDR3 DNA: TGTGCCAGCAGCGTACAGGGTATTGCCTACGAGCAGTACTTC; CDR3 protein: CASSVQGIAYEQYF
clone size: -; J gene: TRBJ1-3; D gene: -; V gene: TRBV5-1; CDR3 DNA: TGCGCCAGCAGCCCAGGGTCAGGCTCTGGAAACACCATATATTTT; CDR3 protein: CASSPGSGSGNTIYF
clone size: -; J gene: TRBJ1-3; D gene: -; V gene: TRBV7-6; CDR3 DNA: TGTGCCAGCAGCTTAGAGCGGGGATCTGGAAACACCATATATTTT; CDR3 protein: CASSLERGSGNTIYF
clone size: -; J gene: TRBJ2-5; D gene: TRBD2; V gene: TRBV6-5; CDR3 DNA: TGTGCCAGCCGAGGCGGGGGGGCGGGGGAGACCCAGTACTTC; CDR3 protein: CASRGGGAGETQYF
clone size: -; J gene: TRBJ1-2; D gene: TRBD1; V gene: TRBV2; CDR3 DNA: TGTGCCAGCAGTGTCCAGGGGGCGGAATATGGCTACACCTTC; CDR3 protein: CASSVQGAEYGYTF
clone size: few; J gene: TRBJ1-2; D gene: -; V gene: TRBV7-2; CDR3 DNA: TGTGCCAGCAGCTTATCGGGGGGTTGGGATTTAGGCTACACCTTC; CDR3 protein: CASSLSGGWDLGYTF
clone size: -; J gene: TRBJ1-1; D gene: TRBD1; V gene: TRBV5-1; CDR3 DNA: TGCGCCAGCAGCTCCTGGGACAGGGACACTGAAGCTTTCTTT; CDR3 protein: CASSSWDRDTEAFF
clone size: few; J gene: TRBJ1-1; D gene: TRBD1; V gene: TRBV6-1; CDR3 DNA: TGTGCCAGCAGCCGGGACAGGGAGAACACTGAAGCTTTCTTT; CDR3 protein: CASSRDRENTEAFF
clone size: few; J gene: TRBJ1-2; D gene: -; V gene: TRBV18; CDR3 DNA: TGTGCCAGCACCTACACCTCTGAGGCCAACTATGGCTACACCTTC; CDR3 protein: CASTYTSEANYGYTF
clone size: -; J gene: TRBJ2-2; D gene: TRBD2; V gene: TRBV4-2; CDR3 DNA: TGTGCCAGCAGCCCCAGCGGGGGGATCTTAACCGGGGAGCTGTTTTTT; CDR3 protein: CASSPSGGILTGELFF